These T cell receptor beta chains were read from a single sample in a study of patients and donors after allogeneic stem cell transplantation. Each CDR3 protein gets one entry after TCRdb re-called the RT-PCR reads with MiXCR. This sample has 150,000 to 200,000 distinct CDR3 sequences, with around two fifths found just once. The sequenced sample was blood, either unsorted or a sorted T cell fraction (not recorded which). All receptors come from a human donor who was either an allogeneic HSCT recipient or a stem cell or donor lymphocyte infusion donor (not recorded which). It is not recorded whose cells these are; they may come from a transplant donor. Each CDR3 is given with its conserved first and last residue. Each record gives: D gene, J gene, clone size, V gene, CDR3 protein, CDR3 DNA. A D gene is named only where the DNA matches it firmly. Size values are once, few and many counts, or a class for expanded clones, and some rows have none.

>TRBD1|TRBJ2-7|-|TRBV30
CAWTPGTGYSHEQYF
TGTGCCTGGACGCCCGGGACAGGGTATTCCCACGAGCAGTACTTC
>-|TRBJ2-7|-|TRBV4-3
CASSQEPEPISYEQYF
TGCGCCAGCAGCCAAGAACCGGAACCTATCTCCTACGAGCAGTACTTC
>TRBD1|TRBJ1-3|few|TRBV12-3/TRBV12-4
CASSLLVGTVSGNTIYF
TGTGCCAGCAGTTTACTGGTAGGGACAGTCTCTGGAAACACCATATATTTT
>-|TRBJ2-7|-|TRBV9
CASSPKDPYEQYF
TGTGCCAGCAGCCCAAAGGACCCCTACGAGCAGTACTTC
>-|TRBJ2-3|few|TRBV12-3/TRBV12-4
CASSVRGPSHDTQYF
TGTGCCAGCTCGGTACGTGGTCCCTCCCACGATACGCAGTATTTT
>TRBD2|TRBJ2-3|-|TRBV5-1
CASSRDLAGLDTQYF
TGCGCCAGCAGCAGAGATCTAGCGGGACTCGATACGCAGTATTTT
>TRBD2|TRBJ2-1|-|TRBV7-2
CASSLGTSYYNEQFF
TGTGCCAGCAGCTTAGGGACTAGTTACTACAATGAGCAGTTCTTC
>TRBD1|TRBJ1-1|few|TRBV6-5
CASSYIKTGRATEAFF
TGTGCCAGCAGTTACATTAAGACAGGGCGAGCCACTGAAGCTTTCTTT
>-|TRBJ2-1|-|TRBV4-3
CASSQDYSLSYNEQFF
TGCGCCAGCAGCCAAGACTATTCCCTCTCCTACAATGAGCAGTTCTTC
>TRBD2|TRBJ2-1|-|TRBV12-3/TRBV12-4
CASSVYPGLAGEGNEQFF
TGTGCCAGCAGTGTATATCCGGGACTAGCGGGAGAGGGCAATGAGCAGTTCTTC
>-|TRBJ1-5|few|TRBV29-1
CSVAYEGGQPQHF
TGCAGCGTTGCGTATGAGGGAGGGCAGCCCCAGCATTTT
>TRBD1|TRBJ1-1|-|TRBV2
CASRVQGVNTEAFF
TGTGCCAGCAGGGTACAGGGGGTGAACACTGAAGCTTTCTTT
>-|TRBJ1-3|-|TRBV7-8
CASSSGVMEYSGNTIYF
TGTGCCAGCAGCAGTGGGGTAATGGAATACTCTGGAAACACCATATATTTT
>TRBD1|TRBJ1-3|few|TRBV12-3/TRBV12-4
CASSLWDSGRNTIYF
TGTGCCAGCAGTTTATGGGACAGTGGTAGAAACACCATATATTTT
>TRBD1|TRBJ1-1|-|TRBV9
CASSGDSLATEAFF
TGTGCCAGCAGCGGGGACAGTTTAGCGACTGAAGCTTTCTTT
>-|TRBJ1-2|-|TRBV10-3
CAISDREADGYTF
TGTGCCATCAGTGACAGGGAAGCTGATGGCTACACCTTC
>-|TRBJ1-1|-|TRBV6-5
CASTKPDGDAEAFF
TGTGCCAGCACCAAACCCGACGGGGACGCTGAAGCTTTCTTT
>TRBD2|TRBJ2-3|few|TRBV3-1
CASSHAGEDTQYF
TGTGCCAGCAGCCATGCGGGAGAGGATACGCAGTATTTT
>-|TRBJ1-5|once|TRBV28
CASSLRRLQGSNQPQHF
TGTGCCAGCAGTTTGCGCAGGCTGCAGGGTAGCAATCAGCCCCAGCATTTT
>TRBD2|TRBJ2-1|-|TRBV4-3
CASSQKGLLPYNEQFF
TGCGCCAGCAGCCAAAAGGGACTACTCCCCTACAATGAGCAGTTCTTC
>-|TRBJ1-5|-|TRBV6-6
CASSSRPGNQPQHF
TGTGCCAGCAGTTCTAGGCCGGGCAATCAGCCCCAGCATTTT
>-|TRBJ1-1|few|TRBV12-3/TRBV12-4
CASSHRGGGDEAFF
TGTGCCAGCAGCCACCGGGGTGGGGGGGATGAAGCTTTCTTT
>-|TRBJ1-2|-|TRBV5-1
CASTPWGSYGYTF
TGCGCCAGCACCCCCTGGGGTTCCTATGGCTACACCTTC